Listed here are 25 T cell receptor beta chains from one sample, sequenced in a study of blood T cell repertoires in COVID-19. Repertoires were generated with immunoSEQ multiplex PCR, while TCRdb's copy carries only in-frame clones and drops some. The table has approximately 390,000 clones, approximately 87% seen once. Sequenced input: PBMCs or T cells enriched from blood (not recorded which). These TCRs come from a woman aged 50 to 60 who had recovered from COVID-19.

This chain connects TRBV27 to TRBJ1-2; 9 nucleotides match TRBD1. CDR1 and CDR2 (germline): MNHEY, SMNVEV (reference sequence). The CDR3 covers 14 residues. V was pared by 6 bases and J by 2 bases, with 4 bases of the junction left unmatched. The CDR3 protein is CASRRTGDNYGYTF. CDR3 sequence (DNA): TGTGCCAGCAGGAGGACAGGGGACAACTATGGCTACACCTTC.

The chain links TRBV30 to TRBJ2-5; TRBD1 agrees at 8 bases. The CDR3 covers 13 residues. Trimming took 8 bases from V and 8 from J; bases not matched to a gene: 13. Looked up from germline, CDR1 is GTSNPN and CDR2 is SVGIG (reference sequence). This chain's CDR3 is CAQDRGTVETQYF. CDR3 sequence (DNA): TGTGCCCAAGACAGGGGAACCGTAGAAACCCAGTACTTC.

The CDR3 DNA follows: TGTGCCAGCTCACCACTTTATCGGGATAGTGACTATGGCTACACCTTC. Encoded protein: CASSPLYRDSDYGYTF. V and J are TRBV18 and TRBJ1-2, with no clear D. Germline CDR1 reads KGHSH; CDR2 reads LQKENI. This CDR3 region has 16 residues. The V and J ends lost 1 base and 3 bases respectively, with 15 bases between them. The full variable domain, rest sourced from reference TRBV18 and TRBJ1-2, is NAGVMQNPRHLVRRRGQEARLRCSPMKGHSHVYWYRQLPEEGLKFMVYLQKENIIDESGMPKERFSAEFPKEGPSILRIQQVVRGDSAAYFCASSPLYRDSDYGYTFGSGTRLTVV.

J is TRBJ1-5 and V is TRBV2; D unclear. The CDR3 totals 13 residues. Per germline, CDR1 SNHLY and CDR2 FYNNEI. Trimming removed 10 bases at V and 7 bases at J, with 17 bases between. CDR3 DNA sequence: TGTGCCACTTCCCCACCGGGAGGGCAGCCCCAGCATTTT. Translation: CATSPPGGQPQHF.

The gene calls are TRBV30 and TRBJ2-3, with D uncertain. Trimming left V 4 bases short and J 3 bases short, with 11 bases between. The CDR3 is made up of 13 amino acids. Looked up from germline, CDR1 is GTSNPN and CDR2 is SVGIG (reference sequence). Written as DNA, the CDR3 is TGTGCCTGGAACGAGGTCGGTACAGATACGCAGTATTTT. Protein: CAWNEVGTDTQYF.

This chain connects TRBV7-9 to TRBJ2-5; 11 bases are shared with TRBD2. The CDR3 loop spans 17 amino acids. The junction had 11 bases not matched to a gene; V was cut back by 3 bases and J by 5 bases. The germline CDR1 and CDR2 sequences are SEHNR and FQNEAQ (reference sequence). Here the CDR3 DNA reads TGTGCCAGCAGCTTTTTCCTTAGCGGGGGGGCCGGGGAGACCCAGTACTTC. Translation: CASSFFLSGGAGETQYF.

The V gene is TRBV12-5, the J gene TRBJ2-2; the D gene is possibly TRBD1 (5 bases). The V end was cut by 0 bases, the J end by 4 bases, with 15 bases between. Germline CDR1 reads LGHNT; CDR2 reads FRNRAP. The CDR3 has 17 residues. CDR3 bases: TGTGCTAGTGGTTTGGTAACAGGCCTAGGGGCCACCGGGGAGCTGTTTTTT. Residues: CASGLVTGLGATGELFF.

This rearrangement joins TRBV7-2 to TRBJ1-2, with 9 bases identical to TRBD1. J gave up 4 bases and V 1 base, and 7 bases lay outside the gene matches. In germline, CDR1 is SGHTA, CDR2 FQGNSA. The CDR3 is 16 amino acids. DNA of the CDR3: TGTGCCAGCAGCTTAGGGACAGGGGACATCAGCTATGGCTACACCTTC. This sequence encodes CASSLGTGDISYGYTF.

CDR3 bases: TGTGCCAGCAGCTTTGAAAGGGGCGGGGGCGAAAAACTGTTTTTT. It encodes CASSFERGGGEKLFF. The rearrangement uses TRBV7-9 and TRBJ1-4; tentatively, D is TRBD1 (6 bases). Germline CDR1 and CDR2: SEHNR and FQNEAQ (reference sequence). V lost 3 bases and J lost 8, with 16 bases in between. The CDR3 consists of 15 residues.

The table lists this clone with a count of one. The V gene is TRBV5-1, the J gene TRBJ2-5; D possibly corresponds to TRBD1 (6 bases). V lost 4 bases, J lost 1 base, and 8 bases lay in between. Germline values: CDR1 SGHRS, CDR2 YFSETQ. The length of the CDR3 is 13 residues. DNA of the CDR3: TGCGCCAGCAGCCGGACAGTCCAAGAGACCCAGTACTTC. Its protein product is CASSRTVQETQYF.

V usage is TRBV18 and J usage is TRBJ2-7; 7 bases agree with TRBD1. With V trimmed by 2 bases and J by 2 bases, 3 bases remained unmatched. The germline gives CDR1 KGHSH, CDR2 LQKENI. The CDR3 is 14 amino acids. CDR3 in DNA: TGTGCCAGCTCACCAAATCAGGGGGCCTACGAGCAGTACTTC. Encoded protein: CASSPNQGAYEQYF. The full variable domain, with the rest looked up from reference TRBV18 and TRBJ2-7, is NAGVMQNPRHLVRRRGQEARLRCSPMKGHSHVYWYRQLPEEGLKFMVYLQKENIIDESGMPKERFSAEFPKEGPSILRIQQVVRGDSAAYFCASSPNQGAYEQYFGPGTRLTVT.

This rearrangement joins TRBV25-1 to TRBJ1-1; D may be TRBD1 (6 bases). CDR1 is MGHDK and CDR2 is SYGVNS in the germline V gene. Trimming stripped 3 bases from V and 3 bases from J, with 8 bases between. This CDR3 has 13 residues. The chain's CDR3 is CASSDAGDTEAFF. In DNA form, the CDR3 reads TGTGCCAGCAGTGATGCAGGGGACACTGAAGCTTTCTTT.

V gene TRBV6-2 or TRBV6-3 combines with J gene TRBJ2-7, with unresolved D. CDR3 size: 13 residues. V lost 2 bases and J lost 10, with 15 bases in between. Germline CDR1 MNHEY, CDR2 SVGEGT. The DNA for the CDR3 is TGTGCCAGCAGTTACAGCCGTGGTTCGCCACAGTACTTC. It specifies CASSYSRGSPQYF.

The chain couples TRBV6-5 to TRBJ1-1; 10 nucleotides line up with TRBD1. The CDR3 has 15 amino acids. After removal of 2 bases from V and 4 bases from J, the junction contained 4 bases not matched to a gene. CDR1 and CDR2 from the germline V gene are MNHEY and SVGAGI. As DNA, the CDR3 is TGTGCCAGCAGTTACACCTGGACAGGGGGCACTGAAGCTTTCTTT. Translation: CASSYTWTGGTEAFF.

The V gene is TRBV19, the J gene TRBJ2-7; TRBD1 agrees at 7 bases. The CDR3 is 15 residues long. V trimming: 9 bases; J trimming: 0 bases; junction bases outside the gene matches: 11. Germline CDR1 LNHDA, CDR2 SQIVND (reference sequence). Here the CDR3 reads CASAGRQGNSYEQYF. CDR3 nucleotides: TGTGCCAGCGCAGGAAGACAGGGTAACTCCTACGAGCAGTACTTC.

The rearrangement uses TRBV25-1 and TRBJ1-2, with D tentatively TRBD1 (6 bases). Germline V lookup: CDR1 MGHDK, CDR2 SYGVNS. The CDR3 runs 14 residues. V lost 2 bases and J 6 bases, leaving 13 bases between the germline ends. The CDR3 coding sequence is TGTGCCAGCAGTGAAGTCGGCAGGGGCGATGGCTACACCTTC. Translated, it gives CASSEVGRGDGYTF.

V gene TRBV9 combines with J gene TRBJ2-5; 8 bases agree with TRBD2. V shed 9 bases, J shed 4 bases, and the junction held 14 bases outside the gene matches. From germline, CDR1 is SGDLS and CDR2 YYNGEE. The length of the CDR3 is 15 residues. The CDR3 DNA reads as TGTGCCACCTCGGAGCGGGGGTCCTCGGGAGAGACCCAGTACTTC. Protein product: CATSERGSSGETQYF.

Remarks on this clone: At one boundary the junction diverges from the germline segment, which might be a read error. The rearrangement uses TRBV19 and TRBJ1-4; 9 bases are shared with TRBD1. This CDR3 region has 14 residues. Germline loops: CDR1 LNHDA, CDR2 SQIVND (reference sequence). CDR3 in DNA: TGTGCCACTAGTGGGACAGGGAATTACGAAAAACTGTTTTTT. This codes for CATSGTGNYEKLFF.

CDR3 amino acids: CASSVANYGYTF. CDR3 sequence (DNA): TGTGCCAGCAGTGTGGCCAACTATGGCTACACCTTC. The V gene is TRBV12-3 or TRBV12-4, the J gene TRBJ1-2; unclear D gene. CDR3 length: 12 amino acids. The ends were cut back, 5 bases at V and 2 bases at J, with 6 bases in the middle.

In its sample, this clone was seen once. The rearrangement links TRBV14 to TRBJ2-2; 9 bases line up with TRBD2. V shed 2 bases, J shed 7 bases, and the junction held 8 bases outside the gene matches. The CDR3 runs 16 residues. Germline V gene sequence: CDR1 SGHDN, CDR2 FVKESK. For the CDR3, the DNA is TGTGCCAGCAGCCAACGCTCGGGACTAGCAGGCGGGGAGCTGTTTTTT. Its protein product is CASSQRSGLAGGELFF.

The chain joins TRBV7-9 to TRBJ1-4, with D maybe TRBD1 (6 bases). Germline V lookup: CDR1 SEHNR, CDR2 FQNEAQ (reference sequence). The CDR3 extends over 13 amino acids. In DNA, the CDR3 is TGTGCAGCGGCGGGGGGCGTTAGTGAAAAACTGTTTTTT. This sequence encodes CAAAGGVSEKLFF.

This chain connects TRBV3-1 (or the pseudogene TRBV3-2) to TRBJ2-2, with unresolved D. Looked up from germline, CDR1 is LGHDT and CDR2 is YNNKEL (reference sequence). V was pared by 4 bases and J by 5 bases, with 17 bases between. The CDR3 spans 16 residues. DNA for the CDR3: TGTGCCAGCAGCCCCCCCCCGTTCGGTGTAACCGGGGAGCTGTTTTTT. Protein: CASSPPPFGVTGELFF.

Written as DNA, the CDR3 is TGTGCCAGTAGGGACAGGGGGATCGGGAATCAGCCCCAGCATTTT. It is translated as CASRDRGIGNQPQHF. The chain is built from TRBV19 and TRBJ1-5; 10 bases align to TRBD1. CDR3 length: 15 amino acids. Trimming took 6 bases from V and 4 from J; bases not matched to a gene: 6. Germline V lookup: CDR1 LNHDA, CDR2 SQIVND (reference sequence).

The rearrangement joins TRBV25-1 to TRBJ2-7, with TRBD1 matching over 7 bases. CDR3 length equals 14 residues. The germline V gene encodes CDR1 MGHDK and CDR2 SYGVNS. Trimming took 3 bases from V and 5 from J; bases not matched to a gene: 7. This CDR3 is CASSDETGFHEQYF. The CDR3 coding sequence is TGTGCCAGCAGTGATGAGACAGGGTTTCACGAGCAGTACTTC.

The chain uses TRBV4-1 and TRBJ2-5; D perhaps matches TRBD2 (6 bases). V lost 0 bases and J lost 2, with 22 bases in between. Germline lookup yields CDR1 MGHRA and CDR2 YSYEKL. This CDR3 contains 19 residues. The CDR3 DNA follows: TGCGCCAGCAGCCAAGATTGGGTCCGGGAGTTGATCCGACAAGAGACCCAGTACTTC. Encoded protein: CASSQDWVRELIRQETQYF.